This is a list of T cell receptor beta chains from one sample in a study of cytomegalovirus exposure and HLA in healthy donors. The repertoire was sequenced with immunoSEQ multiplex PCR; TCRdb's copy has only in-frame clones and lacks some. The table lists about 200,000 clones, approximately 79% of them singletons. Sequenced sample: PBMCs. The receptors stem from a girl aged 2-10 years in good health and CMV-seronegative. Each CDR3 is given with its conserved first and last residue. A D gene is named only where the DNA matches it firmly. Some rows have no size entry. The others give once, few or many, or a class for an expanded clone.

V gene: TRBV9; D gene: NA; clone size: NA; J gene: TRBJ1-2; CDR3 DNA: TGTGCCAGCAGCGTAGTTGGCTGGGAGGGCTACACCTTC; CDR3 protein: CASSVVGWEGYTF
V gene: TRBV5-1; D gene: TRBD1; clone size: NA; J gene: TRBJ1-1; CDR3 DNA: TGCGCCAGCAGCGAAGGGGGCCGGACTGAAGCTTTCTTT; CDR3 protein: CASSEGGRTEAFF
V gene: TRBV6-5; D gene: NA; clone size: NA; J gene: TRBJ2-3; CDR3 DNA: TGTGCCAGCGCACCCTCCGCTAGTGGTTCTGGTACGCAGTATTTT; CDR3 protein: CASAPSASGSGTQYF
V gene: TRBV7-6; D gene: TRBD1; clone size: NA; J gene: TRBJ1-5; CDR3 DNA: TGTGCCAGCAGCTTGGGACAGGGGAACAATCAGCCCCAGCATTTT; CDR3 protein: CASSLGQGNNQPQHF
V gene: TRBV19; D gene: TRBD1; clone size: NA; J gene: TRBJ2-5; CDR3 DNA: TGTGCCAGTAGCGACCGGACAGGGGTGTTTGAGACCCAGTACTTC; CDR3 protein: CASSDRTGVFETQYF
V gene: TRBV5-1; D gene: NA; clone size: few; J gene: TRBJ1-6; CDR3 DNA: TGCGCCAGCAGCTTGGGTGACAGCTCCTATAATTCACCCCTCCACTTT; CDR3 protein: CASSLGDSSYNSPLHF
V gene: TRBV5-4; D gene: NA; clone size: NA; J gene: TRBJ2-3; CDR3 DNA: TGTGCCAGCAGCTTCAGGGGAACAGATACGCAGTATTTT; CDR3 protein: CASSFRGTDTQYF
V gene: TRBV6-1; D gene: NA; clone size: NA; J gene: TRBJ1-1; CDR3 DNA: TGTGCCAGCAGTGGACTAAGGGCGACGATAGCTTTCTTT; CDR3 protein: CASSGLRATIAFF
V gene: TRBV6-1; D gene: TRBD1; clone size: NA; J gene: TRBJ2-1; CDR3 DNA: TGTGCCAGCAGTGACCGACAGGGGGCTTATCCCAATGAGCAGTTCTTC; CDR3 protein: CASSDRQGAYPNEQFF
V gene: TRBV7-6; D gene: NA; clone size: NA; J gene: TRBJ2-2; CDR3 DNA: TGTGCCAGCAGCTTTGTTGGAGAAGGCGGGGAGCTGTTTTTT; CDR3 protein: CASSFVGEGGELFF
V gene: TRBV11-3; D gene: NA; clone size: NA; J gene: TRBJ2-7; CDR3 DNA: TGTGCCAGCAGCTTAGACGCCAGCTCCTACGAGCAGTACTTC; CDR3 protein: CASSLDASSYEQYF
V gene: TRBV7-9; D gene: TRBD2; clone size: few; J gene: TRBJ2-3; CDR3 DNA: TGTGCCAGCAGCTTAGCCCTCGGCGGGGGGGGTACAGATACGCAGTATTTT; CDR3 protein: CASSLALGGGGTDTQYF
V gene: TRBV6-1; D gene: TRBD2; clone size: NA; J gene: TRBJ2-5; CDR3 DNA: TGTGCCAGCAGTGAAGCGCCTACTAGCGGAATTGAAGAGACCCAGTACTTC; CDR3 protein: CASSEAPTSGIEETQYF
V gene: TRBV6-1; D gene: NA; clone size: few; J gene: TRBJ1-2; CDR3 DNA: TGTGCCAGCAGTGATGGGCAGGTATCTTGGGGCTACACCTTC; CDR3 protein: CASSDGQVSWGYTF
V gene: TRBV11-2; D gene: TRBD2; clone size: NA; J gene: TRBJ2-7; CDR3 DNA: TGTGCCAGCAGCAACGGACTAGCGGGAGGCGACGAGCAGTACTTC; CDR3 protein: CASSNGLAGGDEQYF
V gene: TRBV5-6; D gene: TRBD1; clone size: NA; J gene: TRBJ2-7; CDR3 DNA: TGTGCCAGCAGCGCCGCCGGGACAGGGTTCTTCGAGCAGTACTTC; CDR3 protein: CASSAAGTGFFEQYF
V gene: TRBV5-1; D gene: NA; clone size: few; J gene: TRBJ2-3; CDR3 DNA: TGCGCCAGCAGCCGGGCAGGGGTCGGTAGCACAGATACGCAGTATTTT; CDR3 protein: CASSRAGVGSTDTQYF
V gene: TRBV30; D gene: NA; clone size: once; J gene: TRBJ2-4; CDR3 DNA: TGTGCCTGGAGTGGGGCAGGGAACATTCAGTACTTC; CDR3 protein: CAWSGAGNIQYF
V gene: TRBV5-1; D gene: TRBD1; clone size: NA; J gene: TRBJ2-5; CDR3 DNA: TGCGCCAGCAGCAGTGGACAGGGGGAGACCCAGTACTTC; CDR3 protein: CASSSGQGETQYF
V gene: TRBV7-9; D gene: TRBD1; clone size: NA; J gene: TRBJ2-4; CDR3 DNA: TGTGCCAGCAGCTTGACTCCCGGGACAGGGGGCTGGAACATTCAGTACTTC; CDR3 protein: CASSLTPGTGGWNIQYF
V gene: TRBV5-1; D gene: NA; clone size: NA; J gene: TRBJ1-2; CDR3 DNA: TGCGCCAGCAGCCCTCGGACTGAAAACTATGGCTACACCTTC; CDR3 protein: CASSPRTENYGYTF
V gene: TRBV7-9; D gene: NA; clone size: NA; J gene: TRBJ1-5; CDR3 DNA: TGTGCCAGCAGCTTACAAGGGGATTCCCAGCCCCAGCATTTT; CDR3 protein: CASSLQGDSQPQHF
V gene: TRBV5-1; D gene: NA; clone size: NA; J gene: TRBJ1-1; CDR3 DNA: TGCGCCAGCAGCTCCCGACAAGCCCTGTTGAACACTGAAGCTTTCTTT; CDR3 protein: CASSSRQALLNTEAFF
V gene: TRBV5-1; D gene: NA; clone size: NA; J gene: TRBJ2-2; CDR3 DNA: TGCGCCAGCAGCTCGACAACTCCGAACACCGGGGAGCTGTTTTTT; CDR3 protein: CASSSTTPNTGELFF
V gene: TRBV29-1; D gene: TRBD2; clone size: NA; J gene: TRBJ2-1; CDR3 DNA: TGCAGCGCGGGACTAGCGGGGGGGGCCGATGAGCAGTTCTTC; CDR3 protein: CSAGLAGGADEQFF
V gene: TRBV9; D gene: NA; clone size: NA; J gene: TRBJ1-1; CDR3 DNA: TGTGCCAGCAGCGCTAGGGGGAACACTGAAGCTTTCTTT; CDR3 protein: CASSARGNTEAFF
V gene: TRBV2; D gene: NA; clone size: NA; J gene: TRBJ1-1; CDR3 DNA: TGTGCCAGCAGTGAAGCGATAGTCAGGCATATCGCTGAAGCTTTCTTT; CDR3 protein: CASSEAIVRHIAEAFF
V gene: TRBV10-2; D gene: TRBD2; clone size: NA; J gene: TRBJ2-1; CDR3 DNA: TGCGCCAGCAGGGAGACTAGCGGAAACTACAATGAGCAGTTCTTC; CDR3 protein: CASRETSGNYNEQFF
V gene: TRBV6-1; D gene: TRBD2; clone size: NA; J gene: TRBJ2-5; CDR3 DNA: TGTGCCAGCAGGGAGCGGGAGGCGCCACAAGAGACCCAGTACTTC; CDR3 protein: CASREREAPQETQYF
V gene: TRBV19; D gene: NA; clone size: NA; J gene: TRBJ1-2; CDR3 DNA: TGTGCCAGTAGTTTTGGAGGGGGGGAAGGCTACACCTTC; CDR3 protein: CASSFGGGEGYTF
V gene: TRBV5-4; D gene: NA; clone size: NA; J gene: TRBJ2-5; CDR3 DNA: TGTGCCAGCAGCTTGGACGGAGAGACCCAGTACTTC; CDR3 protein: CASSLDGETQYF
V gene: TRBV2; D gene: NA; clone size: NA; J gene: TRBJ1-2; CDR3 DNA: TGTGCCAGCGCCCTTGTTTGGCAGACTAACTATGGCTACACCTTC; CDR3 protein: CASALVWQTNYGYTF
V gene: TRBV29-1; D gene: NA; clone size: NA; J gene: TRBJ1-2; CDR3 DNA: TGCAGCGTTGCTCGCAGGCTTAACTATGGCTACACCTTC; CDR3 protein: CSVARRLNYGYTF
V gene: TRBV7-6; D gene: TRBD2; clone size: NA; J gene: TRBJ2-7; CDR3 DNA: TGTGCCAGCAGCTTAGGGAGCGGGGGATTCGAGCAGTACTTC; CDR3 protein: CASSLGSGGFEQYF